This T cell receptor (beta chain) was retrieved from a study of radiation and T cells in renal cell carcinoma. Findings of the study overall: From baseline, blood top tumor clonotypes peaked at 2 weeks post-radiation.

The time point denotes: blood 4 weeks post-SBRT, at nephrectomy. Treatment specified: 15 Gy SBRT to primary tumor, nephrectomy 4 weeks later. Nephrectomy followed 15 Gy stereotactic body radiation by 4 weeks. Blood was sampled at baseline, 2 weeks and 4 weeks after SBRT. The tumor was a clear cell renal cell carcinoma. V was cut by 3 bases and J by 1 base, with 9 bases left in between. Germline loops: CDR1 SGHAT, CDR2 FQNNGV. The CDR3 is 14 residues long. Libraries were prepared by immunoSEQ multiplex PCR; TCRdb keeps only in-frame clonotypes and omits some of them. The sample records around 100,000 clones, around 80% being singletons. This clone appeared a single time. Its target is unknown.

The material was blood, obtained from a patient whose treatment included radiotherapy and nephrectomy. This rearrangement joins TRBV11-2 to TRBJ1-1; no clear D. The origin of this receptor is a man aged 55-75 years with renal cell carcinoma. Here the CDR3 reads CASSLDRENTEAFF. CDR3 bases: TGTGCCAGCAGCTTGGACCGGGAGAACACTGAAGCTTTCTTT.